These 20 T cell receptor beta chains were all obtained from the same sample, sequenced in a study of shared clonotypes between healthy human individuals. Method: immunoSEQ multiplex PCR; TCRdb's copy keeps in-frame clones and lacks some. The table records about 2 million clones, roughly 96% of them present only once. The specimen was naive CD4+ T cells sorted from blood. Subset in this sample: CD45RA+ positively selected. Source of these receptors: a man aged 18 to 29 in good health.

The chain recombines TRBV7-8 with TRBJ1-5; D is ambiguous. The germline V and J ends were trimmed by 4 bases and 6 bases, with 13 bases remaining between them. This CDR3 has 14 amino acids. CDR1 is SGHVS, CDR2 FQNEAQ, per germline. CDR3 sequence: CASSSGRETQPQHF. CDR3 sequence (DNA): TGTGCCAGCAGCTCCGGTAGGGAAACTCAGCCCCAGCATTTT.

The rearrangement joins TRBV5-1 to TRBJ2-3; D gene ambiguous. Per germline, CDR1 SGHRS and CDR2 YFSETQ. This CDR3 is 14 amino acids long. Deletions cut 4 bases from V and 0 bases from J, with 9 bases between. In DNA, the CDR3 is TGCGCCAGCAGCCCGAGGATAAGCACAGATACGCAGTATTTT. As protein: CASSPRISTDTQYF. The variable domain in full, completed from reference TRBV5-1 and TRBJ2-3, reads KAGVTQTPRYLIKTRGQQVTLSCSPISGHRSVSWYQQTPGQGLQFLFEYFSETQRNKGNFPGRFSGRQFSNSRSEMNVSTLELGDSALYLCASSPRISTDTQYFGPGTRLTVL.

The chain combines TRBV5-1 with TRBJ1-6, with 7 bases aligning to TRBD1. Trimming at V came to 4 bases and at J to 9 bases, leaving 7 bases not matched to a gene. Germline V gives CDR1 SGHRS, CDR2 YFSETQ. This CDR3 comprises 14 residues. This chain's CDR3 is CASSPRQGSSPLHF. The CDR3 DNA is TGCGCCAGCAGCCCAAGACAGGGAAGTTCACCCCTCCACTTT.

The rearrangement links TRBV7-9 to TRBJ2-5; D is uncertain. This CDR3 spans 15 amino acids. The V end was cut by 1 base, the J end by 1 base, with 10 bases between. Germline values: CDR1 SEHNR, CDR2 FQNEAQ (reference sequence). In DNA form, the CDR3 reads TGTGCCAGCAGCTTAGTTTGGCAGAGCCAAGAGACCCAGTACTTC. Encoded protein: CASSLVWQSQETQYF.

V usage is TRBV19 and J usage is TRBJ1-2, with a possible D match to TRBD1 (6 bases). The CDR3 runs 16 residues. Germline lookup yields CDR1 LNHDA and CDR2 SQIVND (reference sequence). The V and J ends lost 7 bases and 8 bases respectively, with 26 bases between them. The CDR3: CASTETWRGDEGGYTF. The CDR3 DNA is TGTGCCAGTACCGAAACTTGGAGGGGGGACGAAGGCGGCTACACCTTC.

The chain recombines TRBV4-3 with TRBJ2-4; D is tentatively TRBD1 or TRBD2 (5 bases each). The germline V and J ends were trimmed by 0 bases and 6 bases, with 15 bases remaining between them. This CDR3 spans 16 amino acids. Germline CDR1 and CDR2: LGHNA and YSLEER. The CDR3 DNA follows: TGCGCCAGCAGCCAAGAACCCCTAAAGGGGACAAACATTCAGTACTTC. Its protein is CASSQEPLKGTNIQYF.

The chain combines TRBV6-6 with TRBJ2-2, with 7 bases fitting TRBD1. The CDR3 has 15 residues. The ends lost 5 bases at V and 4 bases at J; junction bases unmatched: 7. The V gene's germline CDR1 is MNHNY and CDR2 SVGAGI (reference sequence). The CDR3 DNA sequence: TGTGCCAGCAGTGCGTCAGGGGGATCCACCGGGGAGCTGTTTTTT. Translated: CASSASGGSTGELFF.

The CDR3 DNA follows: TGTGCCAGCAGTGATTTTGCCAACCTAACCCCGCCCGATGAGCAGTTCTTC. It yields the protein CASSDFANLTPPDEQFF. This chain uses TRBV2 with TRBJ2-1; D remains ambiguous. CDR1 SNHLY and CDR2 FYNNEI come from the germline V gene. With 3 bases removed from V and 8 bases from J, the gap between germline ends came to 23 bases. The CDR3 runs to 17 residues.

The rearrangement links TRBV19 to TRBJ2-7; D tentatively fits TRBD1 or TRBD2 (5 bases each). The CDR3 is 13 amino acids. V was clipped by 10 bases and J by 6 bases, with 19 bases between them. CDR1 LNHDA and CDR2 SQIVND come from the germline V gene (reference sequence). The CDR3 here is CATWDGGTVEQYF. DNA for the CDR3: TGTGCCACCTGGGACGGAGGTACGGTCGAGCAGTACTTC.

The chain joins TRBV7-8 to TRBJ2-5; D remains ambiguous. CDR3 length: 13 amino acids. V lost 2 bases to trimming and J lost 4 bases, with 8 bases between them. The germline gives CDR1 SGHVS, CDR2 FQNEAQ. As DNA, the CDR3 is TGTGCCAGCAGCTTATTCGGTCCAGAGACCCAGTACTTC. Encoded protein: CASSLFGPETQYF.

V and J are TRBV29-1 and TRBJ2-1; 13 bases are shared with TRBD2. The CDR3 covers 15 residues. Germline V CDR1 and CDR2: SQVTM, ANQGSEA. The J segment lost 9 bases and the V segment lost 0 bases, leaving 5 bases of the junction unmatched. CDR3 residues: CSVEDRLAGGGEQFF. CDR3 sequence (DNA): TGCAGCGTTGAAGACCGACTAGCGGGAGGAGGTGAGCAGTTCTTC.

This chain links TRBV5-1 with TRBJ2-1; TRBD2 is a possible D gene (5 bases). V was trimmed by 2 bases and J by 3 bases, leaving 12 bases between them. From germline, CDR1 is SGHRS and CDR2 YFSETQ. There are 15 residues in the CDR3. CDR3 in DNA: TGCGCCAGCAGCTTATTCGGACTGGACTACAATGAGCAGTTCTTC. Its protein product is CASSLFGLDYNEQFF.

The CDR3 DNA is TGTGCCAGCAGAAGAGCGGGAGTCGGCTACGAGCAGTACTTC. Translating it yields CASRRAGVGYEQYF. The rearrangement uses TRBV6-5 and TRBJ2-7, with 8 bases matching TRBD2. Trimming cost V 6 bases and J 3 bases; bases outside gene matches: 7. This CDR3 is built from 14 residues. From germline, CDR1 is MNHEY and CDR2 SVGAGI.

The chain links TRBV11-2 to TRBJ2-7, with 7 bases that match TRBD2. J lost 5 bases, V lost 0 bases, and 7 bases had no gene match. Germline CDR1 and CDR2: SGHAT and FQNNGV. This CDR3 has 15 residues. This CDR3 is CASSLDRLAYNEQYF. The CDR3, as DNA: TGTGCCAGCAGCTTAGATCGACTAGCTTACAACGAGCAGTACTTC.

Details on this clone: One end of the junction is discordant with germline, which a read error may explain. V gene TRBV7-7 combines with J gene TRBJ2-3, with a weak D call TRBD1 (5 bases). Germline loops: CDR1 SSHAT, CDR2 FNYEAQ (reference sequence). This CDR3 spans 16 amino acids. The CDR3 DNA reads as TGTGCTAGCAGCTTAGGTCTAAAGGGGAGCACAGATACGCAGTATTTT. This encodes CASSLGLKGSTDTQYF.

Concerning this clone: This CDR3 is also generated by other DNA sequences in the sample. The rearrangement uses TRBV5-1 and TRBJ2-7; 10 nucleotides line up with TRBD1. The junction had 4 bases not matched to a gene; V was cut back by 4 bases and J by 3 bases. The V gene's germline CDR1 is SGHRS and CDR2 YFSETQ. CDR3 size: 14 residues. The CDR3 sequence is CASSPDRGGYEQYF. The CDR3 coding sequence is TGCGCCAGCAGCCCGGACAGGGGGGGCTACGAGCAGTACTTC.

J is TRBJ2-1 and V is TRBV7-3; tentatively, D is TRBD2 (6 bases). Germline CDR1 reads SGHTA; CDR2 reads FQGTGA. The CDR3 runs to 15 residues. The germline V and J ends were trimmed by 3 bases and 8 bases, with 17 bases remaining between them. CDR3 sequence (DNA): TGTGCCAGCAGCTTGCTCGGAGGGATTGGTGATGAGCAGTTCTTC. Protein: CASSLLGGIGDEQFF.

The chain links TRBV28 to TRBJ2-4; D might be TRBD1 or TRBD2, each matching 6 bases. Germline CDR1 MDHEN, CDR2 SYDVKM. This CDR3 contains 14 residues. V was cut by 6 bases and J by 8 bases, with 17 bases left in between. CDR3 region: CASRIRPGEDIQYF. The CDR3, as DNA: TGTGCCAGCAGAATACGTCCAGGGGAGGACATTCAGTACTTC. Combining the CDR3 with reference TRBV28 and TRBJ2-4 gives the whole variable domain DVKVTQSSRYLVKRTGEKVFLECVQDMDHENMFWYRQDPGLGLRLIYFSYDVKMKEKGDIPEGYSVSREKKERFSLILESASTNQTSMYLCASRIRPGEDIQYFGAGTRLSVL.

V and J are TRBV5-1 and TRBJ2-6, with 7 bases matching TRBD1. The CDR3 runs 17 residues. J was trimmed by 0 bases and V by 0 bases; bases with no gene match: 3. CDR1 and CDR2 (germline): SGHRS, YFSETQ. Written as DNA, the CDR3 is TGCGCCAGCAGCTTGGCCGCAGGGGGCTCTGGGGCCAACGTCCTGACTTTC. Translation: CASSLAAGGSGANVLTF.

A word on this clone: The sample carries other DNA sequences with the same CDR3. J is TRBJ1-6 and V is TRBV28; D ambiguous. Germline-derived CDR1 and CDR2 are MDHEN and SYDVKM. Trimming removed 2 bases from V and 0 bases from J, with 8 bases in between. The length of the CDR3 is 16 residues. The CDR3 DNA reads TGTGCCAGCAGTTTAGGGAGGAGCTCCTATAATTCACCCCTCCACTTT. This sequence encodes CASSLGRSSYNSPLHF.